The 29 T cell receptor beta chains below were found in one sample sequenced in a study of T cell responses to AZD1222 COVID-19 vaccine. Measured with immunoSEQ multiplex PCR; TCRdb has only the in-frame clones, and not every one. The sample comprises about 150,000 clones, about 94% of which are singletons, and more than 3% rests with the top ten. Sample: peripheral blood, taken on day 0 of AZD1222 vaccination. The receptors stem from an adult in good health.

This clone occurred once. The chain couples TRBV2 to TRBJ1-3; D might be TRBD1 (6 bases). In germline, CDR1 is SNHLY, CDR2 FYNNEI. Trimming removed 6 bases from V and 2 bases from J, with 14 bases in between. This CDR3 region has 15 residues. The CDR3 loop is CASSAPGATGNTIYF. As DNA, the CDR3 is TGTGCCAGCAGCGCTCCAGGGGCAACTGGAAACACCATATATTTT.

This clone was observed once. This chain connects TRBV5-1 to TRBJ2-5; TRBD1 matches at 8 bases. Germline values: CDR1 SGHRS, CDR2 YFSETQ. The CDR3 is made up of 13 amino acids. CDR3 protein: CASGQGPRETQYF. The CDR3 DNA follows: TGCGCTAGTGGACAGGGCCCCCGGGAGACCCAGTACTTC. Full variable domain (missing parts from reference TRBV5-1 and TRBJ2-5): KAGVTQTPRYLIKTRGQQVTLSCSPISGHRSVSWYQQTPGQGLQFLFEYFSETQRNKGNFPGRFSGRQFSNSRSEMNVSTLELGDSALYLCASGQGPRETQYFGPGTRLLVL.

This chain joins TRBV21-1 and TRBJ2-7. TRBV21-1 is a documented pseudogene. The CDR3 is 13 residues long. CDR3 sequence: CASSKDLDYEQYF. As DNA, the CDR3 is TGTGCCAGCAGCAAAGATTTGGACTACGAGCAGTACTTC.

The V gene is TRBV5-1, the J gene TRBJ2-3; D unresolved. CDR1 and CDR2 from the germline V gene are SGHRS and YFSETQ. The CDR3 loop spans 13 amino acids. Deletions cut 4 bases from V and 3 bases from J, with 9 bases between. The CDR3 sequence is CASSRYVTDTQYF. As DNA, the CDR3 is TGCGCCAGCAGCCGTTACGTAACAGATACGCAGTATTTT.

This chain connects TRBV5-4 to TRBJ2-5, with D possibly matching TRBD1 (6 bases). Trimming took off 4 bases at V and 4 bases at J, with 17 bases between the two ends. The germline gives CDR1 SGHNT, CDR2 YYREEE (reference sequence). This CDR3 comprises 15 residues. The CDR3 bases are TGTGCCAGCAGCCCCAATGGGGGCGGAAGAGAGACCCAGTACTTC. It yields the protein CASSPNGGGRETQYF.

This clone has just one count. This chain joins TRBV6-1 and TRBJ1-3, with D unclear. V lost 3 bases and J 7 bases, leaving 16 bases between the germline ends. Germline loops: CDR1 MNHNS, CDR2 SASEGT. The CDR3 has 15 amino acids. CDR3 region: CASSDVAGPGNTIYF. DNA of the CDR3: TGTGCCAGCAGTGATGTGGCAGGACCCGGGAACACCATATATTTT.

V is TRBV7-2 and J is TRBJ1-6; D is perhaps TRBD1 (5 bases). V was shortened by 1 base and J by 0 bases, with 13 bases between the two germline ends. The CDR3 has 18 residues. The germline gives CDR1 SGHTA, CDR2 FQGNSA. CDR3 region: CASSLGILGTSYNSPLHF. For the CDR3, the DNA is TGTGCCAGCAGCTTAGGTATACTGGGGACCTCCTATAATTCACCCCTCCACTTT. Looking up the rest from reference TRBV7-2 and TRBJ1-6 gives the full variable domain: GAGVSQSPSNKVTEKGKDVELRCDPISGHTALYWYRQSLGQGLEFLIYFQGNSAPDKSGLPSDRFSAERTGGSVSTLTIQRTQQEDSAVYLCASSLGILGTSYNSPLHFGNGTRLTVT.

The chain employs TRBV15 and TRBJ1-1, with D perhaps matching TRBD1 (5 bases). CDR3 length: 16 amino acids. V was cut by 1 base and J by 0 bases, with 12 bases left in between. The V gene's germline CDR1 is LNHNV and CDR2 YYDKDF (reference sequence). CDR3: CATSRGGAMVNTEAFF. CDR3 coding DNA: TGTGCCACCAGCAGAGGGGGCGCGATGGTGAACACTGAAGCTTTCTTT.

In DNA form, the CDR3 reads TGTGCCTGGCTCGGTCCTAGCGGGGGGACTTACAATGAGCAGTTCTTC. Protein product: CAWLGPSGGTYNEQFF. The chain employs TRBV30 and TRBJ2-1; TRBD2 aligns across 11 bases. This CDR3 is built from 16 residues. The J segment lost 4 bases and the V segment lost 5 bases, leaving 10 bases of the junction unmatched. Germline CDR1 and CDR2: GTSNPN and SVGIG (reference sequence).

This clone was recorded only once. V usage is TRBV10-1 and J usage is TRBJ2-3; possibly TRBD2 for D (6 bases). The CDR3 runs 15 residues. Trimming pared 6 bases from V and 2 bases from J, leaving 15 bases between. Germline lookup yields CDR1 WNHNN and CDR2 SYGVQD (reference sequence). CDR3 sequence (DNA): TGCGCCAGCAGCCAGGGCGGGGCTACCACAGATACGCAGTATTTT. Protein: CASSQGGATTDTQYF.

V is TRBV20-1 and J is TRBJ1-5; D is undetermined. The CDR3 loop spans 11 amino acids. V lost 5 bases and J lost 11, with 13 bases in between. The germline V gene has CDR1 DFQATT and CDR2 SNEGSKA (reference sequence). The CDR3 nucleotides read TGCAGTGCTGGTACGTCCTCGACCCAGCATTTT. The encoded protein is CSAGTSSTQHF.

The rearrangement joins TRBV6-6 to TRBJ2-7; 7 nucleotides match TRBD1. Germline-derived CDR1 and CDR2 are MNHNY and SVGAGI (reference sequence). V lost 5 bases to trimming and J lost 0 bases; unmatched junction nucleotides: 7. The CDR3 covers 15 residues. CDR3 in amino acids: CASSHGQEASYEQYF. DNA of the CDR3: TGTGCCAGCAGTCACGGACAGGAGGCCTCCTACGAGCAGTACTTC.

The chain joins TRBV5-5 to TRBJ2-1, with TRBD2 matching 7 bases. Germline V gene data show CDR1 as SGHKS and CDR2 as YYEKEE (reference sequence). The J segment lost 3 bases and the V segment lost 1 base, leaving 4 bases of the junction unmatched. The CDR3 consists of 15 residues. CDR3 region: CASSLMRGYYNEQFF. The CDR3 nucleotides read TGTGCCAGCAGCTTGATGCGGGGGTACTACAATGAGCAGTTCTTC.

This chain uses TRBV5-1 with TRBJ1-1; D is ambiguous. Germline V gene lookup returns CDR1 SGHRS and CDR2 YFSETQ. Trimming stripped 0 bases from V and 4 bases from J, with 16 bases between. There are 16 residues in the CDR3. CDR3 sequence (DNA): TGCGCCAGCAGCTTGGGTGAGGAGGGCTGGGCCACTGAAGCTTTCTTT. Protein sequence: CASSLGEEGWATEAFF.

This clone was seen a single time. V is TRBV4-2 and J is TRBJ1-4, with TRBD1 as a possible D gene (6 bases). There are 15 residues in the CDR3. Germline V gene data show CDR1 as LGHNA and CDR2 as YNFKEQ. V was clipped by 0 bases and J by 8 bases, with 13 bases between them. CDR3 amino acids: CASSQDRTGAEKLFF. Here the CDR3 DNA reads TGTGCCAGCAGCCAAGATCGGACGGGGGCCGAAAAACTGTTTTTT.

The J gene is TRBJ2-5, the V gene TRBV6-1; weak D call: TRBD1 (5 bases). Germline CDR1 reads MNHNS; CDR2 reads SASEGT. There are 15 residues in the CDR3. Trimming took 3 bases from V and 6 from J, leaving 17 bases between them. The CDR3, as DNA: TGTGCCAGCAGTGAGTATTCCGGTTGGACAAAGACCCAGTACTTC. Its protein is CASSEYSGWTKTQYF.

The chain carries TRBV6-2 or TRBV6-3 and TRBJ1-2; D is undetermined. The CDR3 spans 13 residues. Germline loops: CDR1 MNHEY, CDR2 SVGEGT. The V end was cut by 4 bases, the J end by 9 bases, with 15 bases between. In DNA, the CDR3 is TGTGCCAGCAGTTCGGACGGGCTTGGTCGCTACACCTTC. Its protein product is CASSSDGLGRYTF.

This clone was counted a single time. The CDR3 loop reads CAVSPGNTIYF. CDR3 nucleotides: TGTGCCGTCTCCCCGGGAAACACCATATATTTT. J is TRBJ1-3 and V is TRBV19; D unclear. The CDR3 covers 11 residues. Germline V gene data show CDR1 as LNHDA and CDR2 as SQIVND (reference sequence). The V end lost 11 bases, the J end lost 4 bases, and 9 bases lay between the germline ends.

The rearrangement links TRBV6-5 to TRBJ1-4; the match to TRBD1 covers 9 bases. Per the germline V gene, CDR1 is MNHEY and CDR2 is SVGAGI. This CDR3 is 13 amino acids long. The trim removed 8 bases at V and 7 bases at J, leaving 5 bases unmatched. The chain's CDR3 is CASAGTGFEKLFF. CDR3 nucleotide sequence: TGTGCCAGCGCCGGGACAGGGTTTGAAAAACTGTTTTTT.

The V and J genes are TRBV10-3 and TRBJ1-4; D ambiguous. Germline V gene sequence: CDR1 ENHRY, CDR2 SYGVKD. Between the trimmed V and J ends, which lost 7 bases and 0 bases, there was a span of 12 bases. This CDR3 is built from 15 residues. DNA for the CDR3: TGTGCCATCAAAGCCCGACAAGCAACTAATGAAAAACTGTTTTTT. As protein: CAIKARQATNEKLFF.

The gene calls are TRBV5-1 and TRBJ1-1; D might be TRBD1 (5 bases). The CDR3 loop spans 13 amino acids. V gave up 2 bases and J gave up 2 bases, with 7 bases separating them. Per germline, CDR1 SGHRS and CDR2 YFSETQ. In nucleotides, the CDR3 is TGCGCCAGCAGCTTATGGGACAACACTGAAGCTTTCTTT. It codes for CASSLWDNTEAFF.

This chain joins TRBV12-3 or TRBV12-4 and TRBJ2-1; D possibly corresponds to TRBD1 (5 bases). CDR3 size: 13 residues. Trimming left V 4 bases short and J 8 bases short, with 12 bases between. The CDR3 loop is CASSSISRDEQFF. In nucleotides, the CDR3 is TGTGCCAGCAGTTCGATCAGCAGGGATGAGCAGTTCTTC.

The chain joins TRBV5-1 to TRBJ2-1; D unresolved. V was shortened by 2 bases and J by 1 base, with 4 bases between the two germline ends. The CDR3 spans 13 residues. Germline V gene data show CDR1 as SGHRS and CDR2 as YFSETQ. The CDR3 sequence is CASSLQSYNEQFF. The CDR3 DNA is TGCGCCAGCAGCTTACAGTCCTACAATGAGCAGTTCTTC. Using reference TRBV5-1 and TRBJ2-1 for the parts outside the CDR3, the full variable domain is KAGVTQTPRYLIKTRGQQVTLSCSPISGHRSVSWYQQTPGQGLQFLFEYFSETQRNKGNFPGRFSGRQFSNSRSEMNVSTLELGDSALYLCASSLQSYNEQFFGPGTRLTVL.

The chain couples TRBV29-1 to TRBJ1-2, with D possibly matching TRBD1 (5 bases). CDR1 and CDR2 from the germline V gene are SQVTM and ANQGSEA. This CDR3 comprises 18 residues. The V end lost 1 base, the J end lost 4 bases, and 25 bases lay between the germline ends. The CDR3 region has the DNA TGCAGCGTTGAAGTACCCCAACTATCCTGGGGGAAAGGCTATGGCTACACCTTC. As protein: CSVEVPQLSWGKGYGYTF.

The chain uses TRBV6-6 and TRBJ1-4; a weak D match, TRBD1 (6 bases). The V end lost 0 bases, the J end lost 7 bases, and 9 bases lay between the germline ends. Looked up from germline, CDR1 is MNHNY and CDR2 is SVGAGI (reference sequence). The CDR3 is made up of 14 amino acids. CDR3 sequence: CASSYSGGTEKLFF. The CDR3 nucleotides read TGTGCCAGCAGTTACTCTGGGGGCACTGAAAAACTGTTTTTT.

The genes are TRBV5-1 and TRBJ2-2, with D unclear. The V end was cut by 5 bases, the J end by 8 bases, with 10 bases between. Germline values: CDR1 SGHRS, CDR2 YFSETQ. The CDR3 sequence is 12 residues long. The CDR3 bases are TGCGCCAGCAGTCCCCCAGGAGGGGAGCTGTTTTTT. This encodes CASSPPGGELFF.

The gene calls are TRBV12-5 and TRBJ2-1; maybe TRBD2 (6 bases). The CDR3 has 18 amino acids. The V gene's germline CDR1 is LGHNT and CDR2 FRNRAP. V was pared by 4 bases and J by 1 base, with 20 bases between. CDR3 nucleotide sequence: TGTGCTAGTGGTTGGACCGATCTAGCGATACGGTCCTACAATGAGCAGTTCTTC. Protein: CASGWTDLAIRSYNEQFF.

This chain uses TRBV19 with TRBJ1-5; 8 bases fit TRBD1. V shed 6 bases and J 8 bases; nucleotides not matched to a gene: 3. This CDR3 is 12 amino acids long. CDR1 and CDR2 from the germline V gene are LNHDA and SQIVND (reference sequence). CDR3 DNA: TGTGCCAGTAGAACAGGGGGTAAGCCCCAGCATTTT. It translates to CASRTGGKPQHF.

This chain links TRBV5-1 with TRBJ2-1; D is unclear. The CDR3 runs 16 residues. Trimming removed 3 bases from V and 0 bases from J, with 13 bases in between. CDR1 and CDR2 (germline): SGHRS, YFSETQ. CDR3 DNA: TGCGCCAGCAGCTCCTTAAGCGTGAGCTCCTACAATGAGCAGTTCTTC. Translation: CASSSLSVSSYNEQFF. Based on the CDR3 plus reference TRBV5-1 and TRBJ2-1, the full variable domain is KAGVTQTPRYLIKTRGQQVTLSCSPISGHRSVSWYQQTPGQGLQFLFEYFSETQRNKGNFPGRFSGRQFSNSRSEMNVSTLELGDSALYLCASSSLSVSSYNEQFFGPGTRLTVL.